One and the same sample provided the 29 T cell receptor beta chains below, sequenced in a study of T cell changes during pregnancy in multiple sclerosis. Sequencing was performed with immunoSEQ multiplex PCR; in TCRdb, only in-frame clones are kept and a portion is missing. The data hold almost 50,000 clones, with approximately 93% observed a single time. This sample comprised CD4+ T cells from peripheral blood mononuclear cells, obtained in the third trimester of pregnancy. These receptors all come from a female donor with multiple sclerosis, enrolled in a pregnancy study.

This clone was seen a handful of times. The chain joins TRBV15 to TRBJ2-5, with TRBD2 identical over 11 bases. The germline V gene encodes CDR1 LNHNV and CDR2 YYDKDF (reference sequence). Trimming cost V 1 base and J 0 bases; bases outside gene matches: 13. The CDR3 runs to 20 residues. The chain's CDR3 is CATSRGASGGLSTYQETQYF. The CDR3 nucleotides are TGTGCCACCAGCAGAGGGGCTAGCGGGGGGCTCTCCACGTACCAAGAGACCCAGTACTTC.

Only one count was recorded for this clone. J is TRBJ2-5 and V is TRBV28; 9 bases are shared with TRBD1. The CDR3 consists of 16 residues. With V trimmed by 8 bases and J by 2 bases, 12 bases remained unmatched. Germline loops: CDR1 MDHEN, CDR2 SYDVKM. CDR3 bases: TGTGCCAGCCGCAATTTCGGGACAGGGCGTCAAGAGACCCAGTACTTC. Translation: CASRNFGTGRQETQYF.

The V gene is TRBV19, the J gene TRBJ2-6; D perhaps matches TRBD2 (6 bases). The CDR3 length is 18 residues. CDR1 is LNHDA and CDR2 is SQIVND in the germline V gene (reference sequence). The V end lost 7 bases, the J end lost 0 bases, and 19 bases lay between the germline ends. Written as DNA, the CDR3 is TGTGCCAGTATGGGGGTTGCGGGGATAGCCTCTGGGGCCAACGTCCTGACTTTC. Translation gives CASMGVAGIASGANVLTF.

The J gene is TRBJ1-2, the V gene TRBV5-1, with D unclear. Germline CDR1 SGHRS, CDR2 YFSETQ. The CDR3 consists of 19 residues. Trimming took off 0 bases at V and 4 bases at J, with 25 bases between the two ends. In DNA form, the CDR3 reads TGCGCCAGCAGCTTGGATTTTCGTGCGGGGATCCCATCCTCCTATGGCTACACCTTC. Translating gives CASSLDFRAGIPSSYGYTF.

The rearrangement joins TRBV6-6 to TRBJ2-7; TRBD1 agrees at 10 bases. This CDR3 has 15 residues. Germline V lookup: CDR1 MNHNY, CDR2 SVGAGI (reference sequence). V trimming: 6 bases; J trimming: 0 bases; junction bases outside the gene matches: 5. CDR3 sequence (DNA): TGTGCCAGCAGGGACAGGGGGACTAGCTCCTACGAGCAGTACTTC. Protein product: CASRDRGTSSYEQYF.

The rearrangement links TRBV6-1 to TRBJ1-1; D gene ambiguous. Looked up from germline, CDR1 is MNHNS and CDR2 is SASEGT. This CDR3 is built from 13 residues. The V and J ends lost 4 bases and 0 bases respectively, with 6 bases between them. For the CDR3, the DNA is TGTGCCAGCAGTGTGTCCATGAACACTGAAGCTTTCTTT. It encodes CASSVSMNTEAFF.

V gene TRBV19 combines with J gene TRBJ2-7; D perhaps matches TRBD1 (6 bases). The CDR3 is made up of 12 amino acids. Trimming pared 10 bases from V and 0 bases from J, leaving 10 bases between. Germline values: CDR1 LNHDA, CDR2 SQIVND (reference sequence). CDR3 DNA sequence: TGTGCCACTATGGACAGCTCCTACGAGCAGTACTTC. Encoded protein: CATMDSSYEQYF.

This rearrangement joins TRBV19 to TRBJ1-2, with 7 bases fitting TRBD1. After removal of 6 bases from V and 1 base from J, the junction contained 8 bases not matched to a gene. There are 15 residues in the CDR3. The germline V gene encodes CDR1 LNHDA and CDR2 SQIVND (reference sequence). The CDR3 DNA sequence: TGTGCCAGTAGAGAAACGACAGGGAATAACTATGGCTACACCTTC. It specifies CASRETTGNNYGYTF.

This chain connects TRBV7-2 to TRBJ2-3, with 14 nucleotides matching TRBD2. Looked up from germline, CDR1 is SGHTA and CDR2 is FQGNSA. Unmatched junction bases numbered 6, after V lost 4 bases and J lost 6 bases. The CDR3 is 16 amino acids. The CDR3 reads CASSSGLAGVFDTQYF. CDR3 nucleotide sequence: TGTGCCAGCAGCTCGGGACTAGCGGGAGTATTTGATACGCAGTATTTT. The variable domain in full, completed from reference TRBV7-2 and TRBJ2-3, reads GAGVSQSPSNKVTEKGKDVELRCDPISGHTALYWYRQSLGQGLEFLIYFQGNSAPDKSGLPSDRFSAERTGGSVSTLTIQRTQQEDSAVYLCASSSGLAGVFDTQYFGPGTRLTVL.

The sample holds a few counts of this clone. The chain joins TRBV5-1 to TRBJ1-6, with D possibly TRBD1 on 5 matching bases. The V and J ends lost 4 bases and 10 bases respectively, with 15 bases between them. The CDR3 contains 14 residues. Germline CDR1 and CDR2: SGHRS and YFSETQ. DNA of the CDR3: TGCGCCAGCAGCCTTCAGGGCACGGAGTCACCCCTCCACTTT. The encoded protein is CASSLQGTESPLHF. Variable domain in full (rest from reference TRBV5-1 and TRBJ1-6): KAGVTQTPRYLIKTRGQQVTLSCSPISGHRSVSWYQQTPGQGLQFLFEYFSETQRNKGNFPGRFSGRQFSNSRSEMNVSTLELGDSALYLCASSLQGTESPLHFGNGTRLTVT.

The genes are TRBV6-1 and TRBJ2-2; D not resolved. This CDR3 has 15 residues. The germline V gene has CDR1 MNHNS and CDR2 SASEGT. Trimming left V 6 bases short and J 4 bases short, with 15 bases between. CDR3 sequence: CASRLEPRGTGELFF. In nucleotides, the CDR3 is TGTGCCAGCAGGCTAGAGCCCCGTGGCACCGGGGAGCTGTTTTTT.

As regards this clone: Other DNA sequences in the sample encode the same CDR3. This chain connects TRBV7-7 to TRBJ2-5; the match to TRBD1 covers 11 bases. The CDR3 runs 12 residues. The germline V gene has CDR1 SSHAT and CDR2 FNYEAQ (reference sequence). The CDR3 sequence: CASGDRGETQYF. The CDR3 nucleotides read TGTGCTAGCGGGGACAGGGGGGAGACCCAGTACTTC.

The chain links TRBV5-4 to TRBJ1-1; D is undetermined. The CDR3 extends over 14 amino acids. CDR1 and CDR2 from the germline V gene are SGHNT and YYREEE (reference sequence). V lost 2 bases, J lost 4 bases, and 12 bases lay in between. Here the CDR3 DNA reads TGTGCCAGCAGCTTAGGGTCCGGAGGCACTGAAGCTTTCTTT. Its translation is CASSLGSGGTEAFF.

The genes are TRBV7-2 and TRBJ2-5, with 10 bases fitting TRBD2. V trimming: 3 bases; J trimming: 3 bases; junction bases outside the gene matches: 7. Germline assignment: CDR1 SGHTA and CDR2 FQGNSA. There are 16 residues in the CDR3. CDR3 amino acids: CASSFLGSGGKETQYF. CDR3 coding DNA: TGTGCCAGCAGCTTTCTCGGTAGCGGGGGGAAAGAGACCCAGTACTTC.

The chain recombines TRBV7-2 with TRBJ2-1, with 7 positions matching TRBD2. Germline assignment: CDR1 SGHTA and CDR2 FQGNSA. The CDR3 extends over 15 amino acids. V shed 0 bases and J 2 bases; nucleotides not matched to a gene: 1. DNA for the CDR3: TGTGCCAGCAGCTTAGCCGGACTAGCCTACAATGAGCAGTTCTTC. Its translation: CASSLAGLAYNEQFF.

CDR3 coding DNA: TGTGCCAGCAGCCTCTTTACAGGGTCCGGAAACACCATATATTTT. Encoded protein: CASSLFTGSGNTIYF. The chain joins TRBV5-6 to TRBJ1-3, with a possible D match to TRBD1 (6 bases). There are 15 residues in the CDR3. CDR1 is SGHDT and CDR2 is YYEEEE in the germline V gene. Trimming stripped 4 bases from V and 4 bases from J, with 15 bases between.

This clone was counted a single time. V and J are TRBV30 and TRBJ2-1, with 7 bases identical to TRBD2. Germline CDR1 GTSNPN, CDR2 SVGIG (reference sequence). The CDR3 totals 13 residues. With V trimmed by 2 bases and J by 13 bases, 11 bases remained unmatched. The CDR3 loop reads CAWSRGDYLSQFF. In DNA form, the CDR3 reads TGTGCCTGGAGTCGAGGGGACTACTTATCCCAGTTCTTC.

The chain carries TRBV9 and TRBJ2-3, with 11 nucleotides matching TRBD2. The V segment lost 0 bases and the J segment 2 bases; nucleotides outside the gene matches: 5. The CDR3 covers 17 residues. Germline CDR1 reads SGDLS; CDR2 reads YYNGEE. The CDR3 loop is CASSVDLAGGVTDTQYF. DNA for the CDR3: TGTGCCAGCAGCGTAGATCTAGCGGGGGGCGTCACAGATACGCAGTATTTT.

The rearrangement links TRBV30 to TRBJ2-6; TRBD2 matches 9 bases. Germline loops: CDR1 GTSNPN, CDR2 SVGIG (reference sequence). This CDR3 comprises 20 residues. V trimming: 2 bases; J trimming: 4 bases; junction bases outside the gene matches: 18. The CDR3 region is CAWSSGLVASGKAGANVLTF. The DNA for the CDR3 is TGTGCCTGGAGTTCAGGACTAGTGGCTAGCGGGAAAGCGGGGGCCAACGTCCTGACTTTC.

V usage is TRBV19 and J usage is TRBJ2-3; TRBD1 aligns across 9 bases. V trimming: 4 bases; J trimming: 2 bases; junction bases outside the gene matches: 4. This CDR3 comprises 15 residues. Germline loops: CDR1 LNHDA, CDR2 SQIVND (reference sequence). The CDR3 DNA follows: TGTGCCAGTAGTAAGGGACAGGGATACACAGATACGCAGTATTTT. It yields the protein CASSKGQGYTDTQYF.

The chain carries TRBV6-1 and TRBJ2-6, with D uncertain. V lost 3 bases and J 2 bases, leaving 14 bases between the germline ends. The CDR3 length is 17 residues. Germline CDR1 MNHNS, CDR2 SASEGT. CDR3 in amino acids: CASSERPQRTGANVLTF. CDR3 nucleotides: TGTGCCAGCAGTGAGAGACCGCAGAGGACTGGGGCCAACGTCCTGACTTTC.

This chain connects TRBV9 to TRBJ1-3, with 10 bases matching TRBD1. The CDR3 is made up of 18 amino acids. CDR1 is SGDLS and CDR2 is YYNGEE in the germline V gene. Trimming at V came to 0 bases and at J to 5 bases, leaving 11 bases not matched to a gene. CDR3 bases: TGTGCCAGCAGCGTAGTACCCGGACAGGGGGTTGGAAGAAACACCATATATTTT. Its protein product is CASSVVPGQGVGRNTIYF.

The V gene is TRBV7-2, the J gene TRBJ1-4, with a tentative D call TRBD1 (5 bases). This CDR3 is 15 amino acids long. V lost 2 bases and J lost 8, with 15 bases in between. The germline gives CDR1 SGHTA, CDR2 FQGNSA. CDR3 region: CASSLREGLGEKLFF. CDR3 bases: TGTGCCAGCAGCTTACGGGAGGGGCTCGGGGAAAAACTGTTTTTT. Combining the CDR3 with reference TRBV7-2 and TRBJ1-4 gives the whole variable domain GAGVSQSPSNKVTEKGKDVELRCDPISGHTALYWYRQSLGQGLEFLIYFQGNSAPDKSGLPSDRFSAERTGGSVSTLTIQRTQQEDSAVYLCASSLREGLGEKLFFGSGTQLSVL.

This clone was recorded once. The genes are TRBV7-2 and TRBJ2-7; 8 bases agree with TRBD1. The CDR3 is 15 amino acids. Germline V gene data show CDR1 as SGHTA and CDR2 as FQGNSA. After removal of 1 base from V and 3 bases from J, the junction contained 5 bases not matched to a gene. DNA for the CDR3: TGTGCCAGCAGCTTAGGGGTGGGACAGGTCTACGAGCAGTACTTC. As protein: CASSLGVGQVYEQYF.

In its sample, this clone was seen once. The chain links TRBV10-3 to TRBJ2-7; TRBD2 matches 9 bases. The CDR3 consists of 13 residues. The germline V gene has CDR1 ENHRY and CDR2 SYGVKD. Unmatched junction bases numbered 8, after V lost 9 bases and J lost 5 bases. The CDR3 loop reads CAISGTSRHEQYF. The CDR3 region has the DNA TGTGCCATTTCCGGGACTAGCAGGCACGAGCAGTACTTC.

This chain links TRBV18 with TRBJ1-2, with no clear D. This CDR3 spans 13 amino acids. CDR1 and CDR2 (germline): KGHSH, LQKENI. The V and J ends lost 3 bases and 4 bases respectively, with 9 bases between them. CDR3 DNA sequence: TGTGCCAGCTCACCCCTCGGTCTCTATGGCTACACCTTC. Its translation: CASSPLGLYGYTF.

This clone was seen once. The CDR3 coding sequence is TGTGCCAGTAGTACGACAGGCCGCGGGGAGCTGTTTTTT. Protein: CASSTTGRGELFF. The V and J genes are TRBV19 and TRBJ2-2; a possible D gene is TRBD1 (6 bases). V shed 4 bases and J shed 7 bases, with 10 bases lying between them. Germline CDR1 is LNHDA and CDR2 is SQIVND (reference sequence). CDR3 length: 13 residues.

The chain combines TRBV18 with TRBJ1-2, with D unresolved. Germline assignment: CDR1 KGHSH and CDR2 LQKENI. V was shortened by 6 bases and J by 3 bases, with 5 bases between the two germline ends. The CDR3 covers 11 residues. The CDR3 DNA sequence: TGTGCCAGCTCGTCAGACTATGGCTACACCTTC. It specifies CASSSDYGYTF.

This rearrangement joins TRBV19 to TRBJ1-2; 11 bases fit TRBD1. V lost 5 bases, J lost 1 base, and 9 bases stayed unmatched. Per the germline V gene, CDR1 is LNHDA and CDR2 is SQIVND (reference sequence). The CDR3 spans 17 residues. The CDR3 nucleotides read TGTGCCAGTAGTGCCCGGGACAGGGGGGAATTTAACTATGGCTACACCTTC. Protein product: CASSARDRGEFNYGYTF.